Listed here are 28 T cell receptor beta chains from one sample, sequenced in a study of shared clonotypes between healthy human individuals. The table came from immunoSEQ multiplex PCR; TCRdb's copy has only in-frame clones and leaves some out. The data hold some 2,500,000 clones, with about nine tenths observed a single time. Sequencing input: naive CD4+ T cells from PBMCs. Subset meaning: CD45RA+ positively selected. The receptors were gathered from a man younger than 35 in good health. Some clones in this sample may be carry-over from other donors' samples.

The chain employs TRBV9 and TRBJ1-2; D unresolved. Germline-derived CDR1 and CDR2 are SGDLS and YYNGEE. V lost 1 base, J lost 1 base, and 8 bases lay in between. The CDR3 extends over 14 amino acids. CDR3 DNA: TGTGCCAGCAGCGTAAGTCACAGTAACTATGGCTACACCTTC. Protein: CASSVSHSNYGYTF.

This clone was seen just once. The chain recombines TRBV27 with TRBJ2-5, with TRBD2 matching 8 bases. With V trimmed by 5 bases and J by 4 bases, 12 bases remained unmatched. This CDR3 is built from 16 residues. Germline V CDR1 and CDR2: MNHEY, SMNVEV (reference sequence). CDR3 sequence reads: CASSITQAGAIETQYF. The CDR3 nucleotides are TGTGCCAGCAGTATAACTCAAGCGGGAGCAATAGAGACCCAGTACTTC.

This sequence joins TRBV5-4 and TRBJ1-1; unclear D gene. Trimming removed 1 base from V and 8 bases from J, with 9 bases in between. CDR1 is SGHNT and CDR2 is YYREEE in the germline V gene (reference sequence). This CDR3 is 12 amino acids long. DNA for the CDR3: TGTGCCAGCAGCTTGTTGTCGGGCGAAGCTTTCTTT. This translates into CASSLLSGEAFF. Supplemented by reference TRBV5-4 and TRBJ1-1, the full variable domain reads ETGVTQSPTHLIKTRGQQVTLRCSSQSGHNTVSWYQQALGQGPQFIFQYYREEENGRGNFPPRFSGLQFPNYSSELNVNALELDDSALYLCASSLLSGEAFFGQGTRLTVV.

V and J are TRBV9 and TRBJ2-2, with a tentative D call TRBD2 (6 bases). V was trimmed by 4 bases and J by 5 bases, leaving 18 bases between them. The germline CDR1 and CDR2 sequences are SGDLS and YYNGEE. The CDR3 spans 16 residues. As DNA, the CDR3 is TGTGCCAGCAGCACCCCGGGAGCACACCTAACCGGGGAGCTGTTTTTT. This translates into CASSTPGAHLTGELFF. The whole variable domain, remainder taken from reference TRBV9 and TRBJ2-2, is DSGVTQTPKHLITATGQRVTLRCSPRSGDLSVYWYQQSLDQGLQFLIQYYNGEERAKGNILERFSAQQFPDLHSELNLSSLELGDSALYFCASSTPGAHLTGELFFGEGSRLTVL.

The genes are TRBV28 and TRBJ2-6, with 8 bases aligning to TRBD2. Germline V gene data show CDR1 as MDHEN and CDR2 as SYDVKM. The CDR3 contains 15 residues. The junction had 0 bases not matched to a gene; V was cut back by 3 bases and J by 2 bases. The CDR3 nucleotides read TGTGCCAGCAGTTTTAGCGGGACTGGGGCCAACGTCCTGACTTTC. Translating it yields CASSFSGTGANVLTF.

This clone was detected once. Within the sample, other DNA sequences also encode this same CDR3. The V gene is TRBV6-6, the J gene TRBJ1-2; TRBD1 agrees at 9 bases. The junction had 10 bases not matched to a gene; V was cut back by 6 bases and J by 8 bases. Germline V CDR1 and CDR2: MNHNY, SVGAGI (reference sequence). CDR3 length equals 14 residues. The CDR3 coding sequence is TGTGCCAGCAGCCCGGGACAGGGCGGATACGGCTACACCTTC. It is translated as CASSPGQGGYGYTF.

The CDR3 DNA is TGCGCCAGCAGCGGTGGACAGGGGAGAGACGAGCAGTACTTC. Amino acids: CASSGGQGRDEQYF. The rearrangement uses TRBV5-1 and TRBJ2-7, with 9 bases that match TRBD1. The germline V gene has CDR1 SGHRS and CDR2 YFSETQ. The CDR3 spans 14 residues. V dropped 4 bases and J dropped 5; count of bases not matched to a gene: 7.

The genes are TRBV10-2 and TRBJ2-5; 13 bases agree with TRBD2. V gave up 10 bases and J gave up 2 bases; unmatched junction bases: 7. In germline, CDR1 is WSHSY, CDR2 SAAADI. The CDR3 spans 15 residues. The CDR3, as DNA: TGCGCCACGACTAGCGGGAGGACCATTCAAGAGACCCAGTACTTC. It codes for CATTSGRTIQETQYF.

This chain uses TRBV5-1 with TRBJ2-5; 9 bases match TRBD2. J gave up 5 bases and V 0 bases, and 8 bases lay outside the gene matches. The CDR3 is 16 residues long. Germline CDR1 is SGHRS and CDR2 is YFSETQ. In DNA, the CDR3 is TGCGCCAGCAGCTTGGGCGGCGGGAGGGCCCTGGAGACCCAGTACTTC. Amino acid sequence: CASSLGGGRALETQYF.

In this sample, this clone turned up a few times. This sample also contains other DNA sequences that code for the same CDR3. This chain connects TRBV5-1 to TRBJ2-1; 9 positions match TRBD1. Trimming at V came to 0 bases and at J to 6 bases, leaving 1 base not matched to a gene. The CDR3 spans 14 residues. Germline CDR1 and CDR2: SGHRS and YFSETQ. CDR3 bases: TGCGCCAGCAGCTTGGGACAGGGGGGCAATGAGCAGTTCTTC. Translating it yields CASSLGQGGNEQFF.

V and J are TRBV18 and TRBJ2-7; 8 nucleotides align to TRBD1. This CDR3 is built from 15 residues. V trimming: 0 bases; J trimming: 4 bases; junction bases outside the gene matches: 5. Germline V gene sequence: CDR1 KGHSH, CDR2 LQKENI. For the CDR3, the DNA is TGTGCCAGCTCACCACCCGTGCGGACAGGGTACGAGCAGTACTTC. It encodes CASSPPVRTGYEQYF. Variable domain in full (rest from reference TRBV18 and TRBJ2-7): NAGVMQNPRHLVRRRGQEARLRCSPMKGHSHVYWYRQLPEEGLKFMVYLQKENIIDESGMPKERFSAEFPKEGPSILRIQQVVRGDSAAYFCASSPPVRTGYEQYFGPGTRLTVT.

This chain uses TRBV2 with TRBJ2-5, with D perhaps being TRBD1 or TRBD2 (7 bases each). The CDR3 loop spans 15 amino acids. The ends were cut back, 2 bases at V and 2 bases at J, with 12 bases in the middle. Germline CDR1 is SNHLY and CDR2 is FYNNEI. The CDR3 spells CASSENRGGQETQYF. CDR3 nucleotides: TGTGCCAGCAGTGAAAACAGGGGAGGGCAAGAGACCCAGTACTTC.

The rearrangement joins TRBV2 to TRBJ2-7; TRBD1 agrees at 10 bases. This CDR3 comprises 14 residues. J lost 3 bases, V lost 4 bases, and 3 bases had no gene match. CDR1 and CDR2 (germline): SNHLY, FYNNEI. DNA of the CDR3: TGTGCCAGCAGTGTTGGGACAGGGGTCTACGAGCAGTACTTC. Protein sequence: CASSVGTGVYEQYF.

As for this clone: The same CDR3 arises from other DNA sequences in this sample as well. The V call is TRBV5-1, the J call TRBJ2-1; possibly TRBD1 for D (5 bases). CDR3 size: 14 residues. The V gene's germline CDR1 is SGHRS and CDR2 YFSETQ. With 4 bases removed from V and 0 bases from J, the gap between germline ends came to 8 bases. The CDR3 nucleotides are TGCGCCAGCAGCCATCAGGGCTCCTACAATGAGCAGTTCTTC. This translates into CASSHQGSYNEQFF.

This chain joins TRBV27 and TRBJ1-5, with a tentative D call TRBD1 (5 bases). Deletions cut 5 bases from V and 0 bases from J, with 17 bases between. The germline V gene encodes CDR1 MNHEY and CDR2 SMNVEV (reference sequence). The CDR3 is 17 amino acids. The CDR3 loop reads CASSAMGTVYSNQPQHF. CDR3 nucleotides: TGTGCCAGCAGTGCTATGGGGACCGTGTATAGCAATCAGCCCCAGCATTTT.

The rearrangement links TRBV6-1 to TRBJ2-7; unclear D gene. The CDR3 has 15 amino acids. Germline V CDR1 and CDR2: MNHNS, SASEGT. V was cut by 1 base and J by 2 bases, with 12 bases left in between. CDR3 sequence reads: CASSEGRTHTYEQYF. The CDR3 DNA follows: TGTGCCAGCAGTGAAGGCAGGACCCATACCTACGAGCAGTACTTC.

The chain links TRBV9 to TRBJ2-2; TRBD2 matches at 8 bases. Germline CDR1 SGDLS, CDR2 YYNGEE. Germline trimming cut 2 bases from V and 6 bases from J; bases unmatched to any gene: 3. This CDR3 has 14 amino acids. CDR3 protein: CASSVTGGAGELFF. As DNA, the CDR3 is TGTGCCAGCAGCGTTACCGGGGGGGCCGGGGAGCTGTTTTTT.

CDR3 sequence (DNA): TGTGCCACCAGCAGCTTGGGACAGACGACCTACGAGCAGTACTTC. Translation gives CATSSLGQTTYEQYF. The chain uses TRBV15 and TRBJ2-7, with 7 bases that match TRBD1. This CDR3 comprises 15 residues. V shed 3 bases, J shed 2 bases, and the junction held 7 bases outside the gene matches. CDR1 is LNHNV and CDR2 is YYDKDF in the germline V gene (reference sequence).

The chain couples TRBV5-1 to TRBJ1-2; D not certain. Trimming removed 2 bases from V and 2 bases from J, with 10 bases in between. Germline lookup yields CDR1 SGHRS and CDR2 YFSETQ. The CDR3 loop spans 14 amino acids. The DNA of the CDR3 is TGCGCCAGCAGCTTTGATACAGAGAACTATGGCTACACCTTC. As protein: CASSFDTENYGYTF.

This clone was seen once. The chain recombines TRBV6-4 with TRBJ2-3; TRBD2 matches at 8 bases. This CDR3 is built from 16 residues. CDR1 and CDR2 (germline): MRHNA, SNTAGT. Trimming cost V 4 bases and J 2 bases; bases outside gene matches: 8. CDR3 DNA sequence: TGTGCCAGCAGTGCAAATCCAGCGGGAGTCACAGATACGCAGTATTTT. It codes for CASSANPAGVTDTQYF.

This clone occurred a few times. The chain uses TRBV30 and TRBJ2-2; D is unclear. This CDR3 is built from 13 residues. Germline CDR1 is GTSNPN and CDR2 is SVGIG (reference sequence). The CDR3 sequence is CVYQESNTGELFF. CDR3 in DNA: TGTGTTTATCAGGAGTCGAACACCGGGGAGCTGTTTTTT.

This chain connects TRBV11-2 to TRBJ1-3; a possible D gene is TRBD1 (6 bases). This CDR3 comprises 15 residues. The germline V gene has CDR1 SGHAT and CDR2 FQNNGV. The ends were cut back, 1 base at V and 4 bases at J, with 11 bases in the middle. As DNA, the CDR3 is TGTGCCAGCAGCTTAGGACAGGCAATAGGAAACACCATATATTTT. It yields the protein CASSLGQAIGNTIYF. The full variable domain, in which reference TRBV11-2 and TRBJ1-3 provide the parts outside the CDR3, is EAGVAQSPRYKIIEKRQSVAFWCNPISGHATLYWYQQILGQGPKLLIQFQNNGVVDDSQLPKDRFSAERLKGVDSTLKIQPAKLEDSAVYLCASSLGQAIGNTIYFGEGSWLTVV.

This chain's CDR3 is CASQSRLAAVGDTQYF. CDR3 coding DNA: TGTGCCAGCCAGAGTAGACTAGCGGCCGTGGGAGATACGCAGTATTTT. The chain joins TRBV7-9 to TRBJ2-3; 9 bases line up with TRBD2. V shed 8 bases, J shed 5 bases, and the junction held 14 bases outside the gene matches. From germline, CDR1 is SEHNR and CDR2 FQNEAQ (reference sequence). The CDR3 length is 16 residues.

The chain joins TRBV28 to TRBJ1-2; TRBD1 agrees at 9 bases. V lost 3 bases to trimming and J lost 1 base; unmatched junction nucleotides: 9. Germline CDR1 and CDR2: MDHEN and SYDVKM. The CDR3 covers 17 residues. The CDR3 nucleotides read TGTGCCAGCAGTTTTCGGGGGACAGGGAGGAGTAACTATGGCTACACCTTC. It codes for CASSFRGTGRSNYGYTF.

DNA of the CDR3: TGTGCCTGGAAGTATCCTAGCGGGACCACCGGGGAGCTGTTTTTT. This encodes CAWKYPSGTTGELFF. The gene calls are TRBV30 and TRBJ2-2; 9 bases match TRBD2. Looked up from germline, CDR1 is GTSNPN and CDR2 is SVGIG (reference sequence). Trimming removed 4 bases from V and 4 bases from J; junction bases left unmatched: 7. The CDR3 covers 15 residues.

Concerning this clone: The sample has other DNA sequences that encode this CDR3 too. The genes are TRBV5-1 and TRBJ2-6, with D possibly called TRBD1 or TRBD2 (5 bases each). The germline V and J ends were trimmed by 0 bases and 0 bases, with 10 bases remaining between them. The germline V gene has CDR1 SGHRS and CDR2 YFSETQ. This CDR3 region has 17 residues. DNA of the CDR3: TGCGCCAGCAGCTTGGCCTCGGGGACCTCTGGGGCCAACGTCCTGACTTTC. Its protein product is CASSLASGTSGANVLTF. The full variable domain, in which reference TRBV5-1 and TRBJ2-6 provide the parts outside the CDR3, is KAGVTQTPRYLIKTRGQQVTLSCSPISGHRSVSWYQQTPGQGLQFLFEYFSETQRNKGNFPGRFSGRQFSNSRSEMNVSTLELGDSALYLCASSLASGTSGANVLTFGAGSRLTVL.

The chain recombines TRBV7-2 with TRBJ1-2, with TRBD1 matching over 8 bases. The CDR3 has 16 amino acids. CDR1 is SGHTA and CDR2 is FQGNSA in the germline V gene. J was trimmed by 4 bases and V by 5 bases; bases with no gene match: 12. The DNA for the CDR3 is TGTGCCAGCAGCCGACAAGGCAGGGGGCTTAGCTATGGCTACACCTTC. This codes for CASSRQGRGLSYGYTF.

The chain has TRBV19 and TRBJ1-5; a weak D match, TRBD1 (5 bases). The CDR3 runs 14 residues. Germline assignment: CDR1 LNHDA and CDR2 SQIVND (reference sequence). Trimming cost V 6 bases and J 3 bases, with 12 bases left between them. The CDR3 reads CASRRQNSNQPQHF. DNA for the CDR3: TGTGCCAGTAGGAGACAGAACTCCAATCAGCCCCAGCATTTT.